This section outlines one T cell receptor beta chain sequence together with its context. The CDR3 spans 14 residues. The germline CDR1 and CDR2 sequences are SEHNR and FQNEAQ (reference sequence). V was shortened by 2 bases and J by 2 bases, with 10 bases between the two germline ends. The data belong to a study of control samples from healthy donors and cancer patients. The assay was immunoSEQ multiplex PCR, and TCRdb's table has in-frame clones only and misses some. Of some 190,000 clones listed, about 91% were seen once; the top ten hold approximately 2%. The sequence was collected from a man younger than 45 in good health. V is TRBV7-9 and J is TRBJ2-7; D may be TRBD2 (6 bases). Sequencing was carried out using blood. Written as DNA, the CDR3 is TGTGCCAGCAGCTTAACATTAGCGGCCTACGAGCAGTACTTC. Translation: CASSLTLAAYEQYF.